This TCR beta chain comes out of a study of shared clonotypes between healthy human individuals. Study-wide background: Donors had three CD4 naive, three CD4 memory, two CD8 naive and one CD8 memory plate apiece.

CDR3 length: 17 amino acids. The trim removed 0 bases at V and 6 bases at J, leaving 12 bases unmatched. Germline assignment: CDR1 SGHNT and CDR2 YYREEE (reference sequence). Only in-frame clones appear in the TCRdb table, and some are missing; sequencing was by immunoSEQ multiplex PCR. The sample consists of more than 90,000 clones, roughly two thirds of them appearing once. CCR7-negative CD45RA+ TemRA cells were pooled with CD45RO+ cells for CD8 memory. The source is a man aged 25-40 years in good health. The sequencing input was memory CD8+ T cells sorted from blood. Subset of the sample: CD45RO+ cells pooled with CCR7-negative TemRA cells. The chain recombines TRBV5-4 with TRBJ2-1, with 7 nucleotides matching TRBD2. The CDR3 DNA reads as TGTGCCAGCAGCTTGGGAGTCTGGGGGGGACTGGCCAATGAGCAGTTCTTC. Translation: CASSLGVWGGLANEQFF.